These 18 T cell receptor beta chains came from one sample sequenced in a study of CXCR3-negative and CXCR3-positive naive CD8 T cells. No antigen has been assigned to these receptors. Each TRB cDNA library was prepared by 5' RACE (with UMI labels). Reprocessing the 5' RACE reads, TCRdb reports a single entry for every CDR3 protein and omits DNA. Its table records approximately 120,000 distinct CDR3 sequences. Overall study results and limits: TRB CDR3s of CXCR3-positive naive cells were more hydrophobic than those of CXCR3-negative naive cells.

Input material: naive CXCR3+ CD8+ T cells from blood. Documented subset: CD45RO-CCR7+CD27+CD95- naive CD8+ T cells expressing CXCR3 (TNR3+). Receptors were obtained from a human donor in good health. Some clones in this sample may be carry-over from other donors' samples.

The chain joins TRBV15 to TRBJ1-5; absent DNA, TCRdb's TRBD1 call cannot be checked. CDR3 length: 18 amino acids. CDR1 and CDR2 (germline): LNHNV, YYDKDF (reference sequence). This chain's CDR3 is CATSRDKGQAASNQPQHF.

The rearrangement uses TRBV28 and TRBJ2-5. Germline V lookup: CDR1 MDHEN, CDR2 SYDVKM. The length of the CDR3 is 13 residues. CDR3 protein: CASILSGQKTQYF.

This chain connects TRBV21-1 to TRBJ1-5. TRBV21-1 is a recognized pseudogene. The CDR3 covers 16 residues. Here the CDR3 reads CASSNERSRSNQPQHF.

The rearrangement links TRBV20-1 to TRBJ2-1; no DNA is available, so the TRBD1 call from TCRdb remains unchecked. Germline V lookup: CDR1 DFQATT, CDR2 SNEGSKA (reference sequence). The CDR3 spans 13 residues. CDR3 residues: CSFPGSSYNEQFF.

The rearrangement links TRBV12-3 or TRBV12-4 to TRBJ1-5. The CDR3 is 16 amino acids. CDR3 loop: CASSTLEGNSNQPQHF.

The chain has TRBV12-3 or TRBV12-4 and TRBJ1-1. The CDR3 extends over 14 amino acids. CDR3 region: CASSLPGIYTEAFF.

The V call is TRBV2, the J call TRBJ2-7; TCRdb returns TRBD1, unconfirmable since there is no DNA. Germline assignment: CDR1 SNHLY and CDR2 FYNNEI. The CDR3 covers 15 residues. The CDR3 region is CASSEARVWGYEQYF.

The V gene is TRBV4-3, the J gene TRBJ2-7; lacking DNA, the TRBD1 call made by TCRdb goes unchecked. The CDR3 sequence is 18 residues long. The germline V gene has CDR1 LGHNA and CDR2 YSLEER. Here the CDR3 reads CASSLGVSGTDFSYEQYF.

The chain couples TRBV13 to TRBJ2-7; absent DNA, TCRdb's TRBD1 call cannot be checked. This CDR3 is 15 amino acids long. Germline V CDR1 and CDR2: PRHDT, FYEKMQ (reference sequence). The CDR3 loop reads CASSSTGTDTYEQYF.

The chain links TRBV7-8 to TRBJ2-5; the TCRdb D gene call, TRBD2, has no DNA to confirm it. Germline CDR1 reads SGHVS; CDR2 reads FQNEAQ. The CDR3 runs to 15 residues. The CDR3 region is CASSLLLGDGETQYF.

The chain recombines TRBV7-9 with TRBJ2-1. The germline gives CDR1 SEHNR, CDR2 FQNEAQ (reference sequence). The CDR3 has 14 amino acids. The CDR3 protein is CASSLVARNNEQLF.

The V and J genes are TRBV29-1 and TRBJ2-7; with no DNA, the TCRdb D assignment of TRBD1 cannot be verified. The CDR3 runs 17 residues. Germline lookup yields CDR1 SQVTM and CDR2 ANQGSEA. CDR3 protein: CSVEDPMTGDGTYEQYF.

The rearrangement uses TRBV20-1 and TRBJ2-5; TCRdb's D call, TRBD1, is unchecked because there is no DNA. Germline CDR1 and CDR2: DFQATT and SNEGSKA (reference sequence). This CDR3 contains 13 residues. The CDR3 reads CSARERRAETQYF.

CDR3 loop: CASSLKVGEQYF. The rearrangement joins TRBV5-1 to TRBJ2-7. This CDR3 spans 12 amino acids. Germline assignment: CDR1 SGHRS and CDR2 YFSETQ.

This chain uses TRBV12-3 or TRBV12-4 with TRBJ2-7; lacking DNA, the TRBD2 call made by TCRdb goes unchecked. CDR3 size: 15 residues. The chain's CDR3 is CASTPGLSGIYEQYF.

The V gene is TRBV6-5, the J gene TRBJ2-7; TCRdb's D call of TRBD1 is untestable without DNA. Per germline, CDR1 MNHEY and CDR2 SVGAGI. This CDR3 has 16 residues. This CDR3 reads CASSYGNIAGAYEQYF.

The rearrangement joins TRBV29-1 to TRBJ2-1; TCRdb returns TRBD1, unconfirmable since there is no DNA. This CDR3 contains 14 residues. CDR1 SQVTM and CDR2 ANQGSEA come from the germline V gene. CDR3 loop: CSVAGQGARNEQFF.

This chain joins TRBV28 and TRBJ1-5; TCRdb's D call of TRBD1 is untestable without DNA. The CDR3 is 13 residues long. Per germline, CDR1 MDHEN and CDR2 SYDVKM. CDR3: CASSDPVNQPQHF.